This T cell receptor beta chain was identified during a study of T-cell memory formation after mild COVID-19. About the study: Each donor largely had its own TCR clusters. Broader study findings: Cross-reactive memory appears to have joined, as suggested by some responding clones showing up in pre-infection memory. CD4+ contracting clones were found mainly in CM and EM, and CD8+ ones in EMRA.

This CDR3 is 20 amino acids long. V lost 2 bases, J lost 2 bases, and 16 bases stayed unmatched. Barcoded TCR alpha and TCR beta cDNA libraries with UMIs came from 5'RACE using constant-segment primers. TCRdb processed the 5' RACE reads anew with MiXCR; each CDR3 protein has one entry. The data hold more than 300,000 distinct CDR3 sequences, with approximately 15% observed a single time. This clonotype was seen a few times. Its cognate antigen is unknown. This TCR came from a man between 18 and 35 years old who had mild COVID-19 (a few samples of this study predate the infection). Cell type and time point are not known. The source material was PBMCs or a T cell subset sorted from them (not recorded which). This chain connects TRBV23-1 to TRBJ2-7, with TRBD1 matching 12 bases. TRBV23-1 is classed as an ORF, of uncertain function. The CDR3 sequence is CASSQTRCGRDRGRPYEQYF. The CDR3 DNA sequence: TGCGCCAGCAGTCAAACTCGGTGCGGTCGGGACAGGGGGCGCCCCTACGAGCAGTACTTC.